This TCR beta chain came from a study of identical twins. Study results and caveats: Out-of-frame TCR alpha sharing observed in monozygotic twins exceeded model estimates.

TCRdb reprocessed the 5' RACE reads via MiXCR and lists one record per CDR3 protein. The sample has under 1 million distinct CDR3 sequences; 12% are singletons. This clonotype turned up a few times. What it binds is unknown. This sample was also put to use in a study of yellow fever vaccine responses in identical twins.

The sequenced sample consisted of PBMCs. The clonotype was recovered from a woman aged 18-29 years in good health.

The CDR3 coding sequence is TGTGCCAGCTCTCCTAGTCGCCCGGGGTACTCCTACGAGCAGTACTTC. Translated, it gives CASSPSRPGYSYEQYF. The chain carries TRBV18 and TRBJ2-7, with D possibly TRBD2 on 5 matching bases. The CDR3 loop spans 16 amino acids. The ends were cut back, 6 bases at V and 0 bases at J, with 18 bases in the middle. Germline V gene lookup returns CDR1 KGHSH and CDR2 LQKENI.